The source of this TCR beta chain is a study of CD8 T cells in Susac syndrome. Trimming took 4 bases from V and 10 from J, leaving 18 bases between them. In germline, CDR1 is SGHRS, CDR2 YFSETQ. This CDR3 region has 14 residues. TCR beta sequencing covered blood CD8+ and CD4+ T cells. The multiple sclerosis controls, all treatment-naive patients, had relapsing-remitting disease that was stable or active. A quantity of roughly 0.5 to 1 ug RNA underwent reverse transcription using random hexamers. Amplification of TCR beta CDR3 across 54 Vbeta and 13 Jbeta was performed with immunoSEQ multiplex PCR. TCRdb used MiXCR to reprocess the immunoSEQ multiplex PCR reads, holding one entry per CDR3 protein. The sample gives a few hundred thousand distinct CDR3 sequences, around 92% of which show up once; approximately 0.065% is in the top ten. Study-level findings and limits: The TCR sequencing and HLA analysis in the study involved a relatively small number of individuals, as the study acknowledged.

Comment on this clonotype: Its specificity is not known.

The rearrangement links TRBV5-1 to TRBJ2-1; D is perhaps TRBD1 (5 bases). The receptor comes from a human donor with multiple sclerosis. The sequencing input was CD4+ T cells from PBMCs. The CDR3, as DNA: TGCGCCAGCAGCGGAAACCTCCAGGGTGGGGAGCAGTTCTTC. It codes for CASSGNLQGGEQFF.